This record concerns one TCR beta chain sequence. These data originate in a study of control samples from healthy donors and cancer patients. Clones were sequenced by immunoSEQ multiplex PCR, and TCRdb holds only the in-frame ones, with some missing. The sample records about 170,000 clones, about 87% being singletons. Germline V gives CDR1 KGHSH, CDR2 LQKENI. The CDR3 spans 15 residues. The trim removed 6 bases at V and 5 bases at J, leaving 8 bases unmatched. The chain joins TRBV18 to TRBJ2-5; TRBD1 matches 11 bases. The receptor was derived from a man younger than 40 in good health. The sequenced sample was blood. The CDR3 DNA sequence: TGTGCCAGCTCCCACCGGGACAGGGGGTGGGAGACCCAGTACTTC. Its protein is CASSHRDRGWETQYF.